What follows are 10 T cell receptor beta chains derived from one specimen sequenced in a study of cytomegalovirus exposure and HLA in healthy donors. With 60 Vbeta and 13 Jbeta primers, the PCR was carried out. Using immunoSEQ multiplex PCR, the repertoire was profiled, and TCRdb retains in-frame clones only, with some absent. The table lists fewer than 100,000 clones, over 60% of them singletons. The sequencing input was PBMCs. The receptors here all came from a female donor in good health and CMV-seronegative.

V and J are TRBV6-1 and TRBJ1-3, with D perhaps TRBD1 (5 bases). The CDR3 contains 13 residues. Germline V gene data show CDR1 as MNHNS and CDR2 as SASEGT. Trimming stripped 8 bases from V and 7 bases from J, with 15 bases between. As DNA, the CDR3 is TGTGCCAGCGTCAGACAGCAAATGAACACCATATATTTT. Its translation: CASVRQQMNTIYF.

This chain joins TRBV4-3 and TRBJ2-4, with a weak D call TRBD1 (8 bases). The CDR3 is made up of 20 amino acids. V lost 0 bases to trimming and J lost 6 bases, with 27 bases between them. Germline V gene data show CDR1 as LGHNA and CDR2 as YSLEER. CDR3 in amino acids: CASSQDGIPRTGTTRNIQYF. CDR3 nucleotide sequence: TGCGCCAGCAGCCAAGATGGTATCCCTCGGACAGGGACTACCCGAAACATTCAGTACTTC.

This clone was counted a single time. The chain uses TRBV16 and TRBJ1-2, with 10 bases matching TRBD1. Germline V lookup: CDR1 KGHSY, CDR2 FQNENV. The CDR3 loop spans 15 amino acids. J gave up 8 bases and V 4 bases, and 10 bases lay outside the gene matches. CDR3 coding DNA: TGTGCCAGCAGCCCTCACCGGGACAGGGGTTTGGGCTACACCTTC. This encodes CASSPHRDRGLGYTF.

This chain uses TRBV27 with TRBJ1-1; D is possibly TRBD1 (5 bases). The germline CDR1 and CDR2 sequences are MNHEY and SMNVEV (reference sequence). Trimming removed 2 bases from V and 0 bases from J, with 13 bases in between. The CDR3 sequence is 16 residues long. The CDR3 loop reads CASSLIPQGMNTEAFF. The CDR3 bases are TGTGCCAGCAGTTTAATCCCCCAGGGTATGAACACTGAAGCTTTCTTT.

This rearrangement joins TRBV4-2 to TRBJ2-7; 9 bases align to TRBD1. Per germline, CDR1 LGHNA and CDR2 YNFKEQ. CDR3 size: 15 residues. J was trimmed by 2 bases and V by 4 bases; bases with no gene match: 6. CDR3 loop: CASSPGTGQTYEQYF. The CDR3 nucleotides read TGTGCCAGCAGCCCGGGGACAGGGCAAACCTACGAGCAGTACTTC.

The chain combines TRBV2 with TRBJ2-7; 12 nucleotides align to TRBD2. The CDR3 totals 16 residues. The germline CDR1 and CDR2 sequences are SNHLY and FYNNEI. V was pared by 6 bases and J by 4 bases, with 10 bases of the junction left unmatched. CDR3: CASSPGLAGFVYEQYF. CDR3 nucleotide sequence: TGTGCCAGCAGCCCTGGACTAGCGGGATTCGTTTACGAGCAGTACTTC.

Worth noting for this clone: A junction boundary mismatches the germline segment, possibly from a read error. The chain recombines TRBV5-1 with TRBJ1-3; unclear D gene. Germline V gene sequence: CDR1 SGHRS, CDR2 YFSETQ. The CDR3 has 15 amino acids. CDR3 sequence (DNA): TGTGCCAGCAGCTTTTGGAGGGCCACCGGGAACACCATATATTTT. Translating gives CASSFWRATGNTIYF.

The CDR3 nucleotides read TGTGCCAGCAGTTTAGATGGGATCACCGAGGGGGCTGAAGCTTTCTTT. Translating gives CASSLDGITEGAEAFF. This chain joins TRBV28 and TRBJ1-1; D might be TRBD1 (6 bases). This CDR3 comprises 16 residues. The germline V and J ends were trimmed by 2 bases and 6 bases, with 19 bases remaining between them. Germline values: CDR1 MDHEN, CDR2 SYDVKM.

In this sample, this clone turned up once. V is TRBV11-1 and J is TRBJ2-7; maybe TRBD2 (5 bases). V was cut by 2 bases and J by 3 bases, with 11 bases left in between. CDR1 is SGHAT and CDR2 is FQDESV in the germline V gene (reference sequence). This CDR3 region has 14 residues. As DNA, the CDR3 is TGTGCCAGCAGCTTATATTCAGGACTCTACGAGCAGTACTTC. Translated, it gives CASSLYSGLYEQYF.

The chain combines TRBV6-1 with TRBJ2-2, with D tentatively TRBD1 (5 bases). This CDR3 region has 13 residues. V gave up 11 bases and J gave up 0 bases, with 10 bases separating them. Per the germline V gene, CDR1 is MNHNS and CDR2 is SASEGT. The CDR3 loop is CAGQTANTGELFF. CDR3 bases: TGTGCCGGCCAGACAGCGAACACCGGGGAGCTGTTTTTT.